This TCR beta chain comes out of a study of CD8+CD57+ T cells in acquired aplastic anemia. Study context: The mean DNA yield obtained from sorted CD4+ and CD8+ cells came to 3 to 4 ug.

Study-level results: Researchers reported that CD8+ Simpson's diversity was not significantly different in patients versus controls. Some 30 was the count of CD8+ CDR3 sequences that patients shared with controls.

For this clonotype: Antigen specificity is unknown.

All patients picked for sequencing had shown, by flow cytometry, an expansion of CD8+CD57+ cells. Patients were treatment-naive when blood was sampled. Genomic DNA templated the TCR beta VDJ and CDR3 profiling. TCRdb re-derived calls from the reads in MiXCR, one entry per CDR3 protein. The sample contains over 150,000 distinct CDR3 sequences, about 52% of which appear only once. This CDR3 comprises 15 residues. Germline V gene sequence: CDR1 MNHNS, CDR2 SASEGT. The V end lost 6 bases, the J end lost 8 bases, and 19 bases lay between the germline ends. The receptor was derived from a human donor with aplastic anemia. The J gene is TRBJ1-4, the V gene TRBV6-1; maybe TRBD1 (5 bases). Sequencing was performed on sorted CD4+, CD8+, or CD8+CD57+ T cells (not recorded which) from PBMCs. The CDR3 DNA follows: TGTGCCAGCAGCCTCGAACCGGGACTAAACGAAAAACTGTTTTTT. It specifies CASSLEPGLNEKLFF.